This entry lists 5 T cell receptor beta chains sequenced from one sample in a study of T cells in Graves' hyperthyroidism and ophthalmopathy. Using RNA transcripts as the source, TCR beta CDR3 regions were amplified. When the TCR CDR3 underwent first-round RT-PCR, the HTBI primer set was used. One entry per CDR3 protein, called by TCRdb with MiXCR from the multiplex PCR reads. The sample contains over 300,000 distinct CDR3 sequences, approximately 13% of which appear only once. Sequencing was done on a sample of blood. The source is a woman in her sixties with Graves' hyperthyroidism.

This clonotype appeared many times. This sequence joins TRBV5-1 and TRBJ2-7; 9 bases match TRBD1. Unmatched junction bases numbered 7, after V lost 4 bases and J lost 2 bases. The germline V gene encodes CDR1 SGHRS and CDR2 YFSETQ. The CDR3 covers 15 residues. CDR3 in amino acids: CASSAGTGITYEQYF. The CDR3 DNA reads TGCGCCAGCAGCGCCGGGACAGGGATAACCTACGAGCAGTACTTC.

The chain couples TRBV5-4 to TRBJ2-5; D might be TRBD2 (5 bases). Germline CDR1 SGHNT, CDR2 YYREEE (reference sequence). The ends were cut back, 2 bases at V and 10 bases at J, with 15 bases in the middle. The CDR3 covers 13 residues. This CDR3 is CASSLDLEGVQYF. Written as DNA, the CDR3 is TGTGCCAGCAGCTTAGATCTAGAGGGTGTCCAGTACTTC.

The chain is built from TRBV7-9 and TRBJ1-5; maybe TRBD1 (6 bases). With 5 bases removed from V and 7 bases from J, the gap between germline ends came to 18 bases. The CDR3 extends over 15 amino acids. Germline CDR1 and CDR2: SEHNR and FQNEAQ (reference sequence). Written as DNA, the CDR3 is TGTGCCAGCAGCCCCCCGGGCCCGGGGGCCCAGCCCCAGCATTTT. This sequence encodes CASSPPGPGAQPQHF.

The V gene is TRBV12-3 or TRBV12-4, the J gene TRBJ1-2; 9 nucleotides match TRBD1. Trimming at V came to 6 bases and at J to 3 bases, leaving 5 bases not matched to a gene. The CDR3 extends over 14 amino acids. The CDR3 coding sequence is TGTGCCAGCAGCGGGACAGGGAGCTACTATGGCTACACCTTC. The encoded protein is CASSGTGSYYGYTF.

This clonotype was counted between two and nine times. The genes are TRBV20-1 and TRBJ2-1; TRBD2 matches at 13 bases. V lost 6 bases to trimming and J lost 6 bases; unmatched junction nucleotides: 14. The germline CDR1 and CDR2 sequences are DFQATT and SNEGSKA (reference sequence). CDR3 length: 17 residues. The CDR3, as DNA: TGCAGTGCCCCGACTAGCGGGAGGCCAACTGCCCTCAATGAGCAGTTCTTC. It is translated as CSAPTSGRPTALNEQFF.